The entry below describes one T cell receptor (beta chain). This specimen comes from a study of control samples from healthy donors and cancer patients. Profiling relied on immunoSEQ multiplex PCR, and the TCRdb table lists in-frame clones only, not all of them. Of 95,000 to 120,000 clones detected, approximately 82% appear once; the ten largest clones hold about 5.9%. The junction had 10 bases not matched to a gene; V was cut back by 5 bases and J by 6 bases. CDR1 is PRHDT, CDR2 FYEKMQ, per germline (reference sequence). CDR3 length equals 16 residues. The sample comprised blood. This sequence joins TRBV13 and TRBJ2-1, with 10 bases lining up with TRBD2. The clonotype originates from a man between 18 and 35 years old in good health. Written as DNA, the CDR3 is TGTGCCAGCAGCGCCTACGAGCGGGGGGGCGGCAATGAGCAGTTCTTC. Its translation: CASSAYERGGGNEQFF.